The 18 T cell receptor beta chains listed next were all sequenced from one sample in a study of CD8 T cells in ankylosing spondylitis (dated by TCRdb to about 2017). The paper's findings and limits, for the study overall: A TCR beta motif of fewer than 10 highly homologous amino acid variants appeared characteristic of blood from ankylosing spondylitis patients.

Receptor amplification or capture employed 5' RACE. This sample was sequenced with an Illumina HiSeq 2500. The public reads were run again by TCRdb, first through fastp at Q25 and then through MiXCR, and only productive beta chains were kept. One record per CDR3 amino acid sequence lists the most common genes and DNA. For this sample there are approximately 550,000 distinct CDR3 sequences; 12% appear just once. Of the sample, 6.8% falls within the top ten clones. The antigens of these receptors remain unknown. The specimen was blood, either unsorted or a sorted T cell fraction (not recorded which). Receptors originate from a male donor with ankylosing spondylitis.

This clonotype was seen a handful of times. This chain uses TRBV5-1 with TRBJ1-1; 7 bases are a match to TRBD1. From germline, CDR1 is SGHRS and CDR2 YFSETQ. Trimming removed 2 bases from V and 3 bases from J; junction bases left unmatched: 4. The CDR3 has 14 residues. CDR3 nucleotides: TGCGCCAGCAGCTTAACAGGGGACGACACTGAAGCTTTCTTT. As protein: CASSLTGDDTEAFF. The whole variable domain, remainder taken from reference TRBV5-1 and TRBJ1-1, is KAGVTQTPRYLIKTRGQQVTLSCSPISGHRSVSWYQQTPGQGLQFLFEYFSETQRNKGNFPGRFSGRQFSNSRSEMNVSTLELGDSALYLCASSLTGDDTEAFFGQGTRLTVV.

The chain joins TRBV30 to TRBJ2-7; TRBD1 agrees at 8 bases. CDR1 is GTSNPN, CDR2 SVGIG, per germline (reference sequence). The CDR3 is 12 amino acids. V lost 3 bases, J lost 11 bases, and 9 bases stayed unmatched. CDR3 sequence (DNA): TGTGCCTGGAGCAAGGACAGGGCGGCGGAGTACTTC. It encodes CAWSKDRAAEYF.

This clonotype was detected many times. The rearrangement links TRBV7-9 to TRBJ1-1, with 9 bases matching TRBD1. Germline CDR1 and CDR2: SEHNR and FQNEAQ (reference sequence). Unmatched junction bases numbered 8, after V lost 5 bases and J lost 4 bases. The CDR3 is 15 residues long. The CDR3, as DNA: TGTGCCAGCAGCAATAACAGGGGGCGGACCACTGAAGCTTTCTTT. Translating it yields CASSNNRGRTTEAFF. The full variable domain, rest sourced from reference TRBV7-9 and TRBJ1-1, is DTGVSQNPRHKITKRGQNVTFRCDPISEHNRLYWYRQTLGQGPEFLTYFQNEAQLEKSRLLSDRFSAERPKGSFSTLEIQRTEQGDSAMYLCASSNNRGRTTEAFFGQGTRLTVV.

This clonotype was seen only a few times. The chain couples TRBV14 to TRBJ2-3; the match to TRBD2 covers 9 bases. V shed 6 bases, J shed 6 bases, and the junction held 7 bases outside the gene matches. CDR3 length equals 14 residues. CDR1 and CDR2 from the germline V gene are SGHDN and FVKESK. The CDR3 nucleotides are TGTGCCAGCAGTCACGGGACTAGCCGCGATACGCAGTATTTT. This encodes CASSHGTSRDTQYF.

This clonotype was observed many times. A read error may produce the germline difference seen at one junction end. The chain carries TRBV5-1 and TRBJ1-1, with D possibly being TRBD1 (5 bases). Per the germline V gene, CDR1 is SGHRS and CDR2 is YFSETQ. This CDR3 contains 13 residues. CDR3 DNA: TGTGCCAGCAGCTTAGGAGGGGCCACTGAAGCTTTCTTT. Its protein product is CASSLGGATEAFF.

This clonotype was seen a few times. In nucleotides, the CDR3 is TGTGCCATCAGTGAAGGGATGACAGGGGGGAACACTGAAGCTTTCTTT. This sequence encodes CAISEGMTGGNTEAFF. V and J are TRBV10-3 and TRBJ1-1; TRBD1 matches at 9 bases. The CDR3 length is 16 residues. Unmatched junction bases numbered 6, after V lost 3 bases and J lost 1 base. Germline V CDR1 and CDR2: ENHRY, SYGVKD.

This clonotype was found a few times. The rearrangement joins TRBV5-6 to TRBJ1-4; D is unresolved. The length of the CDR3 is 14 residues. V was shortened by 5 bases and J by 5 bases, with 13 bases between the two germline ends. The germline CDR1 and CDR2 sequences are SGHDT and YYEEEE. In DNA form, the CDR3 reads TGTGCCAGCAGTCCTGGACTGGTGAATGAAAAACTGTTTTTT. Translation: CASSPGLVNEKLFF.

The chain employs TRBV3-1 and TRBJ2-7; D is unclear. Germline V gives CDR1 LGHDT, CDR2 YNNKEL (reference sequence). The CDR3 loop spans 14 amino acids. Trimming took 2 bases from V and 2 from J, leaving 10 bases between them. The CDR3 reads CASSQNDGPYEQYF. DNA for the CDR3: TGTGCCAGCAGCCAAAATGACGGGCCCTACGAGCAGTACTTC.

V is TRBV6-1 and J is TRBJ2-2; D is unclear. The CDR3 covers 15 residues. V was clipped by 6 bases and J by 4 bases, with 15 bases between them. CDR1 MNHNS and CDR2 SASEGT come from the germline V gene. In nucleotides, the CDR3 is TGTGCCAGCAGACCAAGTTTCCTAGGCACCGGGGAGCTGTTTTTT. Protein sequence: CASRPSFLGTGELFF.

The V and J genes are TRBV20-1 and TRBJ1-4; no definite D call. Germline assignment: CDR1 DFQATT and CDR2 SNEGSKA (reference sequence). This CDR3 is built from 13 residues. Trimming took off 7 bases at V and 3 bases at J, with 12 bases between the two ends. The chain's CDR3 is CSVPTAANEKLFF. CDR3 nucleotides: TGCAGTGTTCCAACGGCAGCTAATGAAAAACTGTTTTTT.

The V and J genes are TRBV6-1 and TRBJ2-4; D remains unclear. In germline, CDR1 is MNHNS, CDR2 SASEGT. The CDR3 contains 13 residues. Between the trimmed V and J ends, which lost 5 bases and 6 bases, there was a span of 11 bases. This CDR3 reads CASSPPGINIQYF. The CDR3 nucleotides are TGTGCCAGCAGTCCCCCGGGCATAAACATTCAGTACTTC.

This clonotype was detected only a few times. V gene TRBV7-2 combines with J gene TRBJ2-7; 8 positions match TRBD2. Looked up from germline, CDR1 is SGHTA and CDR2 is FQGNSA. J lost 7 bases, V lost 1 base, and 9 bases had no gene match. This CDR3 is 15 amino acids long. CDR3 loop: CASSLVGSGSYEQYV. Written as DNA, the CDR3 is TGTGCCAGCAGCTTAGTGGGGAGCGGGAGCTATGAGCAGTACGTC.

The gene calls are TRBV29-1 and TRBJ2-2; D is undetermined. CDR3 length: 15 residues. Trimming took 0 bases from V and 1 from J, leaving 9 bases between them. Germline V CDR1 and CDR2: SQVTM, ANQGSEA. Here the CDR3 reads CSVEEWYGNTGELFF. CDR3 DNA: TGCAGCGTTGAAGAATGGTACGGGAACACCGGGGAGCTGTTTTTT.

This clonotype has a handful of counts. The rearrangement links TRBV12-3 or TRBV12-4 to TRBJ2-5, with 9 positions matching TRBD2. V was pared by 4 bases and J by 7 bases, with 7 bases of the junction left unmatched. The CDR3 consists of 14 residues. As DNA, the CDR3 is TGTGCCAGCAGTTCTAGCGGGAAAGGAGGGACCCAGTACTTC. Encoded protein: CASSSSGKGGTQYF.

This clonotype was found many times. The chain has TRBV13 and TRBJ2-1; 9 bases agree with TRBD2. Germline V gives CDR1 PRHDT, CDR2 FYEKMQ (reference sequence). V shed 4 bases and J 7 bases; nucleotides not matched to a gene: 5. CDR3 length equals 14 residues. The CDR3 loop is CASSSGSGSNEQFF. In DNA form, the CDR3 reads TGTGCCAGCAGCTCTGGTAGCGGGAGTAATGAGCAGTTCTTC.

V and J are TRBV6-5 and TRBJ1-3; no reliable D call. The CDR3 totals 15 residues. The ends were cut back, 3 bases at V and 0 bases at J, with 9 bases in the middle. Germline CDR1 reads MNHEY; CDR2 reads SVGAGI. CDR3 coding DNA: TGTGCCAGCAGTTATAAGCCGAACTCTGGAAACACCATATATTTT. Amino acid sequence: CASSYKPNSGNTIYF.

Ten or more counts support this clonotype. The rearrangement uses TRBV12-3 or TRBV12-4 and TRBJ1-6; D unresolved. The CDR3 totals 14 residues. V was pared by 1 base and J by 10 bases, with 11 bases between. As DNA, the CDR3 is TGTGCCAGCAGTTTAGAGGGTTTTGCCTCACCCCTCCACTTT. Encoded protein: CASSLEGFASPLHF.

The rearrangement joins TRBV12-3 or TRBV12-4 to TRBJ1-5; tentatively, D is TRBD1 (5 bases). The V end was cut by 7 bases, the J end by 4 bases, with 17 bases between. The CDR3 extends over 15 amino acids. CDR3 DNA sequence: TGTGCCAGCACTCTAGCGGGGGGAGGGAATCAGCCCCAGCATTTT. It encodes CASTLAGGGNQPQHF.